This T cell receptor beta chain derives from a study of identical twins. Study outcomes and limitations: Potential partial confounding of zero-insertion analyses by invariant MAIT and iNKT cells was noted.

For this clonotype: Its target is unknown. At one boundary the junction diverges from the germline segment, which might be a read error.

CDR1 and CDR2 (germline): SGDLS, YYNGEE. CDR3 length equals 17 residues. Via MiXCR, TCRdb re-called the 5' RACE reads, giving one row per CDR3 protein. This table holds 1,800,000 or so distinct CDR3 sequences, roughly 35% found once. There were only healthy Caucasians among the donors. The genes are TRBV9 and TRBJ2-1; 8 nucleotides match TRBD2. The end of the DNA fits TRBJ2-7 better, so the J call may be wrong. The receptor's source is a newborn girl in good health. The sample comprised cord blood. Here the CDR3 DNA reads TGTGCCGGCAGCGTAGGGGTGCGGCGGGGGGATTACAATGAGCAGTACTTC. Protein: CAGSVGVRRGDYNEQYF.